A single sample is the source of the 22 T cell receptor beta chains below, sequenced in a study of blood T cell repertoires in COVID-19. Measured with immunoSEQ multiplex PCR; TCRdb has only the in-frame clones, and not every one. This sample has around 62,000 clones; around 87% occur once, and the top ten carry under 4.5%. Sequencing input: peripheral blood. These receptors were taken from a human donor in a cohort sampled during active COVID-19.

This rearrangement joins TRBV9 to TRBJ2-2; TRBD2 might be the D (5 bases). This CDR3 has 15 residues. The germline V gene encodes CDR1 SGDLS and CDR2 YYNGEE. The ends were cut back, 4 bases at V and 0 bases at J, with 10 bases in the middle. This CDR3 reads CASSQDLTNTGELFF. CDR3 nucleotide sequence: TGTGCCAGCAGCCAGGACTTAACGAACACCGGGGAGCTGTTTTTT.

This chain connects TRBV28 to TRBJ1-2, with 10 bases fitting TRBD1. The germline gives CDR1 MDHEN, CDR2 SYDVKM. Trimming at V came to 4 bases and at J to 8 bases, leaving 10 bases not matched to a gene. This CDR3 comprises 15 residues. CDR3 bases: TGTGCCAGCAGTTCCCGGGACAGGGGTTTGGGAGGCTACACCTTC. Protein sequence: CASSSRDRGLGGYTF.

The rearrangement uses TRBV2 and TRBJ1-2; TRBD1 matches at 9 bases. There are 13 residues in the CDR3. V was pared by 8 bases and J by 6 bases, with 7 bases of the junction left unmatched. Germline V gene data show CDR1 as SNHLY and CDR2 as FYNNEI. CDR3 in DNA: TGTGCCAGCCGCCCTAGACAGGGGGATGGCTACACCTTC. This encodes CASRPRQGDGYTF.

J is TRBJ1-1 and V is TRBV10-3, with TRBD1 identical over 11 bases. The V and J ends lost 7 bases and 4 bases, in that order; junction bases with no gene match: 5. This CDR3 has 14 residues. Germline values: CDR1 ENHRY, CDR2 SYGVKD. The CDR3 reads CAINGQGAGTEAFF. The CDR3 DNA is TGTGCCATCAATGGACAGGGGGCAGGCACTGAAGCTTTCTTT.

The rearrangement links TRBV28 to TRBJ2-7; D possibly corresponds to TRBD2 (6 bases). The V and J ends lost 7 bases and 1 base respectively, with 11 bases between them. Germline V lookup: CDR1 MDHEN, CDR2 SYDVKM. The CDR3 length is 13 residues. As DNA, the CDR3 is TGTGCCAGCACGTCGGGACTTTCCTACGAGCAGTACTTC. Amino acid sequence: CASTSGLSYEQYF.

This clone was detected only a few times. The chain recombines TRBV6-1 with TRBJ2-7; maybe TRBD1 (6 bases). The CDR3 loop spans 13 amino acids. Germline loops: CDR1 MNHNS, CDR2 SASEGT. V was clipped by 3 bases and J by 4 bases, with 10 bases between them. The CDR3 reads CASSERGWYEQYF. In DNA, the CDR3 is TGTGCCAGCAGTGAGAGGGGGTGGTACGAGCAGTACTTC.

The V call is TRBV6-5, the J call TRBJ2-4; TRBD1 matches at 7 bases. In germline, CDR1 is MNHEY, CDR2 SVGAGI. There are 14 residues in the CDR3. With 8 bases clipped from V and 5 bases from J, the junction kept 9 bases outside the gene matches. The CDR3 loop is CASGTLGGENIQYF. CDR3 nucleotide sequence: TGTGCCAGCGGTACTCTAGGGGGCGAAAACATTCAGTACTTC.

The J gene is TRBJ2-7, the V gene TRBV30; D gene unclear. Per the germline V gene, CDR1 is GTSNPN and CDR2 is SVGIG (reference sequence). The CDR3 sequence is 14 residues long. The germline V and J ends were trimmed by 5 bases and 3 bases, with 17 bases remaining between them. This CDR3 reads CAWGSMGSGYEQYF. CDR3 DNA: TGTGCCTGGGGATCTATGGGCAGTGGCTACGAGCAGTACTTC. Variable domain in full (rest from reference TRBV30 and TRBJ2-7): SQTIHQWPATLVQPVGSPLSLECTVEGTSNPNLYWYRQAAGRGLQLLFYSVGIGQISSEVPQNLSASRPQDRQFILSSKKLLLSDSGFYLCAWGSMGSGYEQYFGPGTRLTVT.

This clone was recorded a few times. Other nucleotide sequences in the sample specify the same CDR3. The chain uses TRBV9 and TRBJ1-1, with D perhaps matching TRBD1 (6 bases). The CDR3 extends over 14 amino acids. Germline CDR1 SGDLS, CDR2 YYNGEE. V was trimmed by 3 bases and J by 4 bases, leaving 13 bases between them. Here the CDR3 DNA reads TGTGCCAGCAGCGGAGGACAAGGGGGCACTGAAGCTTTCTTT. As protein: CASSGGQGGTEAFF.

V usage is TRBV10-3 and J usage is TRBJ2-3; 9 bases align to TRBD2. The V gene's germline CDR1 is ENHRY and CDR2 SYGVKD. V was clipped by 11 bases and J by 0 bases; unmatched bases: 9. This CDR3 is built from 15 residues. Written as DNA, the CDR3 is TGTGCCGCATCCCTAACTAGCGGGAGCACAGATACGCAGTATTTT. This sequence encodes CAASLTSGSTDTQYF.

The rearrangement links TRBV19 to TRBJ2-7; 8 nucleotides agree with TRBD1. From germline, CDR1 is LNHDA and CDR2 SQIVND (reference sequence). The CDR3 sequence is 14 residues long. After removal of 4 bases from V and 2 bases from J, the junction contained 4 bases not matched to a gene. The CDR3, as DNA: TGTGCCAGTAGTAGAGACAGGGGAGCCTACGAGCAGTACTTC. Protein: CASSRDRGAYEQYF.

CDR3 nucleotide sequence: TGCGCCAGCAGCTTGGGGACAGTAAACGAAGCTTTCTTT. It yields the protein CASSLGTVNEAFF. The chain joins TRBV5-1 to TRBJ1-1; D perhaps matches TRBD1 (6 bases). Germline values: CDR1 SGHRS, CDR2 YFSETQ. V lost 0 bases to trimming and J lost 8 bases, with 11 bases between them. The CDR3 totals 13 residues.

V gene TRBV29-1 combines with J gene TRBJ2-3, with TRBD1 identical over 9 bases. Germline V gene lookup returns CDR1 SQVTM and CDR2 ANQGSEA. Trimming took 7 bases from V and 6 from J; bases not matched to a gene: 14. There are 15 residues in the CDR3. DNA of the CDR3: TGCAGCGGCAGACAGTGGACAGGGGACGAGGATACGCAGTATTTT. It translates to CSGRQWTGDEDTQYF.

This clone was seen a few times. This chain joins TRBV10-1 and TRBJ1-5, with no clear D. The CDR3 contains 13 residues. The V gene's germline CDR1 is WNHNN and CDR2 SYGVQD (reference sequence). Trimming took 0 bases from V and 5 from J, leaving 5 bases between them. The CDR3: CASSESRYQPQHF. In DNA, the CDR3 is TGCGCCAGCAGTGAGTCGAGATATCAGCCCCAGCATTTT.

This chain uses TRBV5-1 with TRBJ2-7; D may be TRBD2 (5 bases). V was pared by 3 bases and J by 0 bases, with 19 bases between. CDR1 SGHRS and CDR2 YFSETQ come from the germline V gene. The CDR3 covers 17 residues. CDR3 in amino acids: CASSYLFSSGSSYEQYF. The CDR3, as DNA: TGCGCCAGCAGCTACTTGTTTAGCTCGGGAAGCTCCTACGAGCAGTACTTC.

The CDR3 DNA is TGTGCCAGCAGTTACTCGAATCAGTACGAGCAGTACTTC. Translated: CASSYSNQYEQYF. The chain carries TRBV6-2 or TRBV6-3 and TRBJ2-7, with D unclear. The CDR3 runs to 13 residues. Trimming shortened V by 0 bases and J by 4 bases, and 7 bases separated the two germline ends. Germline CDR1 reads MNHEY; CDR2 reads SVGEGT.

The chain is built from TRBV7-9 and TRBJ2-7; a weak D match, TRBD1 (5 bases). Germline V gives CDR1 SEHNR, CDR2 FQNEAQ (reference sequence). With 10 bases removed from V and 3 bases from J, the gap between germline ends came to 16 bases. This CDR3 has 13 residues. The CDR3 protein is CATGSSRHYEQYF. CDR3 in DNA: TGTGCCACAGGGTCAAGTAGACACTACGAGCAGTACTTC. Full variable domain (missing parts from reference TRBV7-9 and TRBJ2-7): DTGVSQNPRHKITKRGQNVTFRCDPISEHNRLYWYRQTLGQGPEFLTYFQNEAQLEKSRLLSDRFSAERPKGSFSTLEIQRTEQGDSAMYLCATGSSRHYEQYFGPGTRLTVT.

This rearrangement joins TRBV2 to TRBJ1-2, with D possibly matching TRBD1 (5 bases). The CDR3 is 14 residues long. V lost 5 bases and J lost 5, with 15 bases in between. Germline CDR1 SNHLY, CDR2 FYNNEI. The CDR3 coding sequence is TGTGCCAGCAGTTTCAGACAGAGCCTTTATGGCTACACCTTC. Its translation: CASSFRQSLYGYTF.

The chain joins TRBV19 to TRBJ2-2; 7 bases match TRBD2. The CDR3 spans 15 residues. Germline-derived CDR1 and CDR2 are LNHDA and SQIVND (reference sequence). V dropped 7 bases and J dropped 3; count of bases not matched to a gene: 8. The CDR3 reads CASNHPRGDTGELFF. As DNA, the CDR3 is TGTGCCAGTAACCACCCCCGGGGGGACACCGGGGAGCTGTTTTTT.

The chain is built from TRBV19 and TRBJ1-1; possible D gene TRBD1, 5 bases. V lost 9 bases and J 7 bases, leaving 12 bases between the germline ends. Germline V gives CDR1 LNHDA, CDR2 SQIVND (reference sequence). The CDR3 has 11 amino acids. The CDR3 DNA reads as TGTGCCAGCCAGTGGGGCAGTGAAGCTTTCTTT. Encoded protein: CASQWGSEAFF.

The J gene is TRBJ1-6, the V gene TRBV5-5, with 9 bases matching TRBD1. CDR1 SGHKS and CDR2 YYEKEE come from the germline V gene (reference sequence). Trimming cost V 1 base and J 5 bases; bases outside gene matches: 10. This CDR3 contains 18 residues. The CDR3, as DNA: TGTGCCAGCAGCTTGCAGGTGACAGGGGGTATCGATAATTCACCCCTCCACTTT. This gives the protein CASSLQVTGGIDNSPLHF.

This clone was counted only a few times. This chain links TRBV27 with TRBJ1-5; a weak D match, TRBD1 (6 bases). The CDR3 consists of 16 residues. V was shortened by 5 bases and J by 0 bases, with 14 bases between the two germline ends. CDR1 MNHEY and CDR2 SMNVEV come from the germline V gene (reference sequence). The CDR3 spells CASSAYTGYSNQPQHF. Here the CDR3 DNA reads TGTGCCAGCAGTGCCTATACAGGGTATAGCAATCAGCCCCAGCATTTT.